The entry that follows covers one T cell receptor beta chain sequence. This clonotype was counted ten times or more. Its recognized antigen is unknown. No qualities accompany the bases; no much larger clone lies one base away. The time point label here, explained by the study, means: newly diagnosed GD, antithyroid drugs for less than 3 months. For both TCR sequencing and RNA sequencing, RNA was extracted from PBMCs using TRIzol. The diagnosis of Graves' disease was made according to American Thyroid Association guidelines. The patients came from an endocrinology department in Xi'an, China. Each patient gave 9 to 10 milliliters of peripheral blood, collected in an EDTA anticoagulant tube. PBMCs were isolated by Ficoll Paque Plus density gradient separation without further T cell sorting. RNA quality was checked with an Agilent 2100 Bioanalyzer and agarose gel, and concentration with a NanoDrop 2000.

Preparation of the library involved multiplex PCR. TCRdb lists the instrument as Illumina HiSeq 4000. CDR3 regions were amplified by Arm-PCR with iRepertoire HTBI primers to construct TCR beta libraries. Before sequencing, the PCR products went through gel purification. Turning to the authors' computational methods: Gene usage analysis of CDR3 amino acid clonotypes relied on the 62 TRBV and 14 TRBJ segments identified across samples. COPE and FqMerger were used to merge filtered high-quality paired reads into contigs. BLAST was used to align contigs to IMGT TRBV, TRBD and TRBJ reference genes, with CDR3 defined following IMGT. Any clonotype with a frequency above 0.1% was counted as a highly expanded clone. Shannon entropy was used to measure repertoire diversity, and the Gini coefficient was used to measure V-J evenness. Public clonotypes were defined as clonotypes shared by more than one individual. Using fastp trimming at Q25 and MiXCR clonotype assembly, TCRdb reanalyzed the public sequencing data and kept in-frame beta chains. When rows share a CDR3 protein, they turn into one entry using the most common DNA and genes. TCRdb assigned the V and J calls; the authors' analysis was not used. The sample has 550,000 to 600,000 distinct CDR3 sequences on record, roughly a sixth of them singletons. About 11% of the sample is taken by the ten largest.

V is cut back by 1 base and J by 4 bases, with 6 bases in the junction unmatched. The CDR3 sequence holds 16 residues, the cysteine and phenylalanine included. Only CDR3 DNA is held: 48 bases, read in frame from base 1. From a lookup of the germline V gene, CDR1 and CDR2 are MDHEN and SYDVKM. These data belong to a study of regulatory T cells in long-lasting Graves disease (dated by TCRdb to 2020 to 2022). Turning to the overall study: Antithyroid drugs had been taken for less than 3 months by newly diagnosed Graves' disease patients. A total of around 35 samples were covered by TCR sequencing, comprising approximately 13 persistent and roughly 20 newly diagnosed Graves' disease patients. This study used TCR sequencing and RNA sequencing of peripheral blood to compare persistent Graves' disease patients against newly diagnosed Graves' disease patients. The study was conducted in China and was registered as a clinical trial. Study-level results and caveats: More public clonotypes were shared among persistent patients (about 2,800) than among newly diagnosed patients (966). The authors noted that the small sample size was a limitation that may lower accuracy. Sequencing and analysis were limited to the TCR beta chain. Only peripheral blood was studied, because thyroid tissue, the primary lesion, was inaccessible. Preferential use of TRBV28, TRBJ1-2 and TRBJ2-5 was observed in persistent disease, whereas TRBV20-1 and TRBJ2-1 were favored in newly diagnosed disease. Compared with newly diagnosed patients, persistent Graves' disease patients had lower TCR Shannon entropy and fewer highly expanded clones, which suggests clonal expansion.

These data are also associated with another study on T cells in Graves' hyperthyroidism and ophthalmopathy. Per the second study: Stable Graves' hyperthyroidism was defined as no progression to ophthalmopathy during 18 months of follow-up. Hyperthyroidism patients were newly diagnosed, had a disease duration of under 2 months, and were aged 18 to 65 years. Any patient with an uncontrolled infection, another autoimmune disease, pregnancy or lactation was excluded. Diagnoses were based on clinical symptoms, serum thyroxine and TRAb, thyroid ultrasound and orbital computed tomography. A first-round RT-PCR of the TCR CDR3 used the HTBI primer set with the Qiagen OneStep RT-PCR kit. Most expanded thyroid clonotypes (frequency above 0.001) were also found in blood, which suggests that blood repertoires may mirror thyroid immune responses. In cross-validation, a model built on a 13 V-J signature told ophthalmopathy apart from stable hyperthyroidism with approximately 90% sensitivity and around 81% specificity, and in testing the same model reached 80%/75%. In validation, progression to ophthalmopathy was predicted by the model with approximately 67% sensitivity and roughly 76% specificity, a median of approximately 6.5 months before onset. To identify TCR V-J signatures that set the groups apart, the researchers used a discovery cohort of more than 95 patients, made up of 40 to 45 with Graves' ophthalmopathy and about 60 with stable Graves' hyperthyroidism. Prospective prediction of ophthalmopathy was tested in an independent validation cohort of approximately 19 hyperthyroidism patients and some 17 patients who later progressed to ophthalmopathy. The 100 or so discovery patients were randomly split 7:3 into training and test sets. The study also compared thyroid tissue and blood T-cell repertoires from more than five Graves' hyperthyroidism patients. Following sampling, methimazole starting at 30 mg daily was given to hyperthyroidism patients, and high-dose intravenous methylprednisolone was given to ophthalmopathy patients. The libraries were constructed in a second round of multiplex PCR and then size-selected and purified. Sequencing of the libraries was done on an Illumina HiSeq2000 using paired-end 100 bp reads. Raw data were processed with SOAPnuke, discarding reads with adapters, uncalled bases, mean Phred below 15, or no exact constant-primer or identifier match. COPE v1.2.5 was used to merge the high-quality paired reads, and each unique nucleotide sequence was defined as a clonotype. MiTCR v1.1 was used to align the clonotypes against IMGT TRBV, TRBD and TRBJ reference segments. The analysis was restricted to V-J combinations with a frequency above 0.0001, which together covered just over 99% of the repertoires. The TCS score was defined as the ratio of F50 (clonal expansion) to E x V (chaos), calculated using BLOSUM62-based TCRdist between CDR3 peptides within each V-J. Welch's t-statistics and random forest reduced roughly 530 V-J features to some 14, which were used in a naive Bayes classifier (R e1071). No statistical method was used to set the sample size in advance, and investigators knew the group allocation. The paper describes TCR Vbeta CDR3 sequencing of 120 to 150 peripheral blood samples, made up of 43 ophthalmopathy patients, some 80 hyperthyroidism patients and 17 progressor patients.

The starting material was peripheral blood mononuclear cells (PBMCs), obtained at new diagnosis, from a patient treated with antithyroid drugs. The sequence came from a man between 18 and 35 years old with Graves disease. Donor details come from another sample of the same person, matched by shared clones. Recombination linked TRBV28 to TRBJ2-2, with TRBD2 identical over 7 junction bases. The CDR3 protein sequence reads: CASSLFLLAVTGELFF. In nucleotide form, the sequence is TGTGCCAGCAGTTTATTCCTCCTAGCGGTCACCGGGGAGCTGTTTTTT.